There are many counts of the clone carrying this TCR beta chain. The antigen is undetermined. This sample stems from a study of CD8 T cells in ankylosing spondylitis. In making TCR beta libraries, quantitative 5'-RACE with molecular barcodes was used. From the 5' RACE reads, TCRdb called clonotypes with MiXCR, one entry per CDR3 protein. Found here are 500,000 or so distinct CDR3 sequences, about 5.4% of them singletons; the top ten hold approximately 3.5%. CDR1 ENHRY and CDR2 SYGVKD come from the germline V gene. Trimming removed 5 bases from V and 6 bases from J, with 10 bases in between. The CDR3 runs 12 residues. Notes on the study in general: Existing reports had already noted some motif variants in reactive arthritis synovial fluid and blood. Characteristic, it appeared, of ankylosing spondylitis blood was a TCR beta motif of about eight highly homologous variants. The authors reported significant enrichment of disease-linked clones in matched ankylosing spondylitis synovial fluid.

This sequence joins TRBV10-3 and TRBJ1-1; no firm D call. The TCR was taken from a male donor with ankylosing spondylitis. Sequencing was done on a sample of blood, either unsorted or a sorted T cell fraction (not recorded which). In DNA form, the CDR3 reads TGTGCCATCAGTCTCGAGTATTCTGAAGCTTTCTTT. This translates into CAISLEYSEAFF.